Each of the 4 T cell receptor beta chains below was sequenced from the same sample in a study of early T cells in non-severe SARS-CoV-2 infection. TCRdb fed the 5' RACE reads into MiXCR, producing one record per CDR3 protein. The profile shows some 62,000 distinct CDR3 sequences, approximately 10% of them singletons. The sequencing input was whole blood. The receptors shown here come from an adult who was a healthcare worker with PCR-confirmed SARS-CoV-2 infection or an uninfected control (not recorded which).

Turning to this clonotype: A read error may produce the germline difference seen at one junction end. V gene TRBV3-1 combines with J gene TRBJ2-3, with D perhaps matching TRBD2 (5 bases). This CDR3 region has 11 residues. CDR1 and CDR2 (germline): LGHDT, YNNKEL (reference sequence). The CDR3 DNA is TGTGCCAGCAGCCTGGAACGGGAAGTTAATTTT. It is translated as CASSLEREVNF.

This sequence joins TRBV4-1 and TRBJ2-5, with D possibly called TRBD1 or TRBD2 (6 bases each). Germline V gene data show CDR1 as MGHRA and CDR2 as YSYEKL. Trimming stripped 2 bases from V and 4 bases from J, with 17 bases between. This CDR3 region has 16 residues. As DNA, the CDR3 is TGCGCCAGCAGCCAACTACTCGAGGGGGGAAGAGAGACCCAGTACTTC. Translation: CASSQLLEGGRETQYF.

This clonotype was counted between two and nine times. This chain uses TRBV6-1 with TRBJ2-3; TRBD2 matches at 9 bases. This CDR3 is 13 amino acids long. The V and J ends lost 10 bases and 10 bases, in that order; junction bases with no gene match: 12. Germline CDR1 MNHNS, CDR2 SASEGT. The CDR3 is CANRGAGGNSQYF. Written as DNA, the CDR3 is TGTGCCAACCGCGGAGCGGGAGGTAATTCGCAGTATTTT.

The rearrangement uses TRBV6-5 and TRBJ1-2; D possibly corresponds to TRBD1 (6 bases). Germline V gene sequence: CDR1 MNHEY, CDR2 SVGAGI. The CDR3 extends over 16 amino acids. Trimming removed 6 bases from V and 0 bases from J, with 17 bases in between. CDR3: CASSRGQNPSNYGYTF. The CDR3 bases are TGTGCCAGCAGCCGAGGACAGAATCCATCTAACTATGGCTACACCTTC.